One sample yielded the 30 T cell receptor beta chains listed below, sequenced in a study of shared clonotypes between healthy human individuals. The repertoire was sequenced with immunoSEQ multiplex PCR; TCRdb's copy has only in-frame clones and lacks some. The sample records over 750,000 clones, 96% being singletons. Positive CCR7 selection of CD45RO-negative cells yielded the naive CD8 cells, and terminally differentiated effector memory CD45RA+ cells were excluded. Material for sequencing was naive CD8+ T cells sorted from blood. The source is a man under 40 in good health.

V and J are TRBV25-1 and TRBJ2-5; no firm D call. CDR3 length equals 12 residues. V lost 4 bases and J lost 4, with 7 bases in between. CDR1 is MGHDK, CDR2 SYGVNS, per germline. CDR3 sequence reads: CASSGDTETQYF. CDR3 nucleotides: TGTGCCAGCAGTGGAGACACAGAGACCCAGTACTTC.

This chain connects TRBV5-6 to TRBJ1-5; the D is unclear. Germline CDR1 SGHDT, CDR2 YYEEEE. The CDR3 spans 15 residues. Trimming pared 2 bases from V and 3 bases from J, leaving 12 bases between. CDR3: CASSFGRNFNQPQHF. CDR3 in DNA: TGTGCCAGCAGCTTCGGGCGGAATTTCAATCAGCCCCAGCATTTT.

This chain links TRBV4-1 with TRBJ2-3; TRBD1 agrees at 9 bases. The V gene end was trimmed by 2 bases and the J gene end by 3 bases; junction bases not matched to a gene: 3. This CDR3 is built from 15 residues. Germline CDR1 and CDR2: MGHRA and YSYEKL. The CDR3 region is CASSQYGTGTDTQYF. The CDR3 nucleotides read TGCGCCAGCAGCCAATATGGGACAGGGACAGATACGCAGTATTTT.

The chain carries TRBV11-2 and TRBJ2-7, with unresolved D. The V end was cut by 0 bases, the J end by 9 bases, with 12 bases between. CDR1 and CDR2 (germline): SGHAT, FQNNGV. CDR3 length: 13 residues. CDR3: CASSLDVGPRQYF. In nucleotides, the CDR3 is TGTGCCAGCAGCTTAGATGTAGGGCCAAGGCAGTACTTC.

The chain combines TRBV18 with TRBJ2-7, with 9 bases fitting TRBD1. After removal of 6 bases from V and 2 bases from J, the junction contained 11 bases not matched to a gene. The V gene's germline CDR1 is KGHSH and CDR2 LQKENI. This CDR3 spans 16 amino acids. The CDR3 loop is CASSPSRDRVTYEQYF. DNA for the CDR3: TGTGCCAGCTCTCCTTCCCGGGACAGGGTTACCTACGAGCAGTACTTC. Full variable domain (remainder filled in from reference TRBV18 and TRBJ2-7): NAGVMQNPRHLVRRRGQEARLRCSPMKGHSHVYWYRQLPEEGLKFMVYLQKENIIDESGMPKERFSAEFPKEGPSILRIQQVVRGDSAAYFCASSPSRDRVTYEQYFGPGTRLTVT.

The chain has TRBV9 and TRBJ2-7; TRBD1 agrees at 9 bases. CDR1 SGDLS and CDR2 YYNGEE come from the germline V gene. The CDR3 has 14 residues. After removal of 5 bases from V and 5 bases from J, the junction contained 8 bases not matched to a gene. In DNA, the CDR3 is TGTGCCAGCAGTCCCCGGGACAGGGTCGACGAGCAGTACTTC. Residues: CASSPRDRVDEQYF.

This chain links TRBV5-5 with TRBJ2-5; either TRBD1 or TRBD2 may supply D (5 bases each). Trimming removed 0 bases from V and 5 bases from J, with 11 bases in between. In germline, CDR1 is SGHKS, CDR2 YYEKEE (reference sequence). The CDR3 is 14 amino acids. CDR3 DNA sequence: TGTGCCAGCAGCTTGGTAGGGGTAGCGGAGACCCAGTACTTC. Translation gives CASSLVGVAETQYF.

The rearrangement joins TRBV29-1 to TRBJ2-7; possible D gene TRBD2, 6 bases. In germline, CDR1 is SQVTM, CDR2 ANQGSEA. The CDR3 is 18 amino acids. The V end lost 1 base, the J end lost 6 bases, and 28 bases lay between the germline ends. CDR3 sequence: CSVEGELVGGSFGSEQYF. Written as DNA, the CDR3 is TGCAGCGTTGAAGGAGAATTAGTGGGGGGATCCTTTGGGTCCGAGCAGTACTTC.

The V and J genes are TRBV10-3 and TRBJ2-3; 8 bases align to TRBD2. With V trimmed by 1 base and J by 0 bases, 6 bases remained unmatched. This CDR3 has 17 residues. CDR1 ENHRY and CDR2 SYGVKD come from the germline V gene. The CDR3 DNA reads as TGTGCCATCAGTGAGTGGGATGCTAGCGGGAGCACAGATACGCAGTATTTT. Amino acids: CAISEWDASGSTDTQYF.

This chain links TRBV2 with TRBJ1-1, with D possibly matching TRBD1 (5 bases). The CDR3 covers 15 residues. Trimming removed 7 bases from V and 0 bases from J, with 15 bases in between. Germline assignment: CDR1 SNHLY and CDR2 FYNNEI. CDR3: CASKGDLGMNTEAFF. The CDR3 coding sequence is TGTGCCAGCAAAGGGGATCTCGGTATGAACACTGAAGCTTTCTTT.

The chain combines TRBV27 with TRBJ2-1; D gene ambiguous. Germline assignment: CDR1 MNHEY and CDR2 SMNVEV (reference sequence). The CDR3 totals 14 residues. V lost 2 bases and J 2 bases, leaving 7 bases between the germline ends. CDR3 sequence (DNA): TGTGCCAGCAGTTTAGGTCGGCCCTACAATGAGCAGTTCTTC. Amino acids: CASSLGRPYNEQFF.

This chain's CDR3 is CASSSQNGRAYNEQFF. The DNA for the CDR3 is TGTGCCAGCAGCTCCCAAAACGGGAGGGCCTACAATGAGCAGTTCTTC. The chain combines TRBV7-9 with TRBJ2-1; 8 positions agree with TRBD2. Germline V gene lookup returns CDR1 SEHNR and CDR2 FQNEAQ (reference sequence). Trimming cost V 4 bases and J 2 bases; bases outside gene matches: 7. The CDR3 consists of 16 residues.

CDR3 nucleotides: TGTGCCAGCAGCTTTCTTCTGAGCGGGAGAGGCGGGGAGCTGTTTTTT. Translation gives CASSFLLSGRGGELFF. The V and J genes are TRBV5-4 and TRBJ2-2, with 8 bases matching TRBD2. V gave up 2 bases and J gave up 7 bases; unmatched junction bases: 10. The CDR3 length is 16 residues. The germline V gene encodes CDR1 SGHNT and CDR2 YYREEE (reference sequence). The whole variable domain, remainder taken from reference TRBV5-4 and TRBJ2-2, is ETGVTQSPTHLIKTRGQQVTLRCSSQSGHNTVSWYQQALGQGPQFIFQYYREEENGRGNFPPRFSGLQFPNYSSELNVNALELDDSALYLCASSFLLSGRGGELFFGEGSRLTVL.

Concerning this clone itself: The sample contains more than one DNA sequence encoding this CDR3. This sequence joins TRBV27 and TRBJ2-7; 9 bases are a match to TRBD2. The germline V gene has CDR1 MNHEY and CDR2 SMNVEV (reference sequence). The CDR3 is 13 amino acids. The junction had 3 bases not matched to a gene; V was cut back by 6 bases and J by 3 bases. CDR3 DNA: TGTGCCAGCAGCTTGCGGGAGGGCTACGAGCAGTACTTC. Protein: CASSLREGYEQYF.

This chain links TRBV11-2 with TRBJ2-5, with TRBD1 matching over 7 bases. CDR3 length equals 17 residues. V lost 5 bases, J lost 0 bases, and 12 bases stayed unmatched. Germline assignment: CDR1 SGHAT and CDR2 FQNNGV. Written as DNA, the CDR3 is TGTGCCAGCAGCCCAGGCCCACTACAGGGGAACCAAGAGACCCAGTACTTC. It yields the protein CASSPGPLQGNQETQYF.

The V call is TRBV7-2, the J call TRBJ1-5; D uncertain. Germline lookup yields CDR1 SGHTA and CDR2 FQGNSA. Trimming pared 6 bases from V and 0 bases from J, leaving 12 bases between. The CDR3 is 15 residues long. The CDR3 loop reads CASRGTTDSNQPQHF. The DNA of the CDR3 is TGTGCCAGCAGAGGAACTACGGATAGCAATCAGCCCCAGCATTTT.

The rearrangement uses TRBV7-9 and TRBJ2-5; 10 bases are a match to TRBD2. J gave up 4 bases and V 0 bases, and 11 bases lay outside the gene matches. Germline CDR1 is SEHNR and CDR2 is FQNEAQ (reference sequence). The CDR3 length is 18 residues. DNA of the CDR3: TGTGCCAGCAGCTTAGCGAAAGCGGGAGGGCCAAGTTCAGAGACCCAGTACTTC. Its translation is CASSLAKAGGPSSETQYF.

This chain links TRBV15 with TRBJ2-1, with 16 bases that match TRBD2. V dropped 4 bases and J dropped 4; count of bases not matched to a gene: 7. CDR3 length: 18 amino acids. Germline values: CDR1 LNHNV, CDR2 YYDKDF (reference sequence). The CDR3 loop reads CATSTGLAGGVSYNEQFF. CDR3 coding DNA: TGTGCCACCAGCACGGGACTAGCGGGAGGGGTGAGTTACAATGAGCAGTTCTTC.

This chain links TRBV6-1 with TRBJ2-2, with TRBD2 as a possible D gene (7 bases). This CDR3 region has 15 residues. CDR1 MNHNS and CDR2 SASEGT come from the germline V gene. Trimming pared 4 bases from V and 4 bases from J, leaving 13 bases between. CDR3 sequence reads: CASSVLRGPTGELFF. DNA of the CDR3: TGTGCCAGCAGTGTTTTGCGGGGGCCCACCGGGGAGCTGTTTTTT.

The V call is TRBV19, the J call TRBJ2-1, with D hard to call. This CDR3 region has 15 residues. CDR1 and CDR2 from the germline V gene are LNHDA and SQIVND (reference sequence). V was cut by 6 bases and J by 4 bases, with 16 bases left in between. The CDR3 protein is CASSTAPAPYNEQFF. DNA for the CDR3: TGTGCCAGTAGCACTGCCCCGGCGCCTTACAATGAGCAGTTCTTC. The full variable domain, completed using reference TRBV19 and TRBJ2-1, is DGGITQSPKYLFRKEGQNVTLSCEQNLNHDAMYWYRQDPGQGLRLIYYSQIVNDFQKGDIAEGYSVSREKKESFPLTVTSAQKNPTAFYLCASSTAPAPYNEQFFGPGTRLTVL.

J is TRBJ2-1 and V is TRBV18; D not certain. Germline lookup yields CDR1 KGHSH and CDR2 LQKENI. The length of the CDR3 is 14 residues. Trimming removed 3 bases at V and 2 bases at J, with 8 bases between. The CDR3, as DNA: TGTGCCAGCTCACCTGGGCAGACCTACAATGAGCAGTTCTTC. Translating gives CASSPGQTYNEQFF.

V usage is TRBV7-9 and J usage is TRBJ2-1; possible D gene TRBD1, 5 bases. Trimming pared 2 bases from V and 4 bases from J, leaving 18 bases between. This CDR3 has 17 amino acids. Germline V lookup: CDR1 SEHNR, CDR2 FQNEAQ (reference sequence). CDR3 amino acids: CASSLTAQTEQYNEQFF. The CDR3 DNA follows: TGTGCCAGCAGCTTAACGGCTCAGACAGAACAATACAATGAGCAGTTCTTC.

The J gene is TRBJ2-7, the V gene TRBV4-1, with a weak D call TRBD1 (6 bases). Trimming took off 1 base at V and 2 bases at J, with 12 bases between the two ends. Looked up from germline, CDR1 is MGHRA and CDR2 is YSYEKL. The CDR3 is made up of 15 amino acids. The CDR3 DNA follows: TGCGCCAGCAGCCAAGGACCGGGACAAACCTACGAGCAGTACTTC. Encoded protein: CASSQGPGQTYEQYF.

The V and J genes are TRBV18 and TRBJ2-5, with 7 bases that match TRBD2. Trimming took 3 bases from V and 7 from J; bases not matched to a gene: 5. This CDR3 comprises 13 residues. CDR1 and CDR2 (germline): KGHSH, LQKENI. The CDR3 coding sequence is TGTGCCAGCTCACCGGGACTACCGTGGACCCAGTACTTC. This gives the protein CASSPGLPWTQYF.

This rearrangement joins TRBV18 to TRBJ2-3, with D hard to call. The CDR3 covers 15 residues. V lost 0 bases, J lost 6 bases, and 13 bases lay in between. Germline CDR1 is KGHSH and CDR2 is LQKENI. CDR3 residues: CASSPPVTTADTQYF. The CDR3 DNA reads TGTGCCAGCTCACCACCGGTCACAACAGCGGATACGCAGTATTTT.

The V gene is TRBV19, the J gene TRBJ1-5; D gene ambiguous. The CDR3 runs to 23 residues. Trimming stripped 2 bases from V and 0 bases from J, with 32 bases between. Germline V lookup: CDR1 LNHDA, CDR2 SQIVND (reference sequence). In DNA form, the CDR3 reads TGTGCCAGTAGTATAATGGTGTATGATGCGACCACCCCCCGGGGAGATAGCAATCAGCCCCAGCATTTT. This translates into CASSIMVYDATTPRGDSNQPQHF.

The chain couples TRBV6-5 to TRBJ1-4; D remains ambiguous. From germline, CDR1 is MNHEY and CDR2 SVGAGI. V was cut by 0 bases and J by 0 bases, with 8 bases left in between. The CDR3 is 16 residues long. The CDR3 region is CASSYSTAATNEKLFF. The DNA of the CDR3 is TGTGCCAGCAGTTACTCAACGGCGGCAACTAATGAAAAACTGTTTTTT.

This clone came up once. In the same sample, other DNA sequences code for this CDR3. The CDR3 sequence is CASSSLDRTYEQYF. CDR3 nucleotide sequence: TGTGCCAGCAGCTCCCTGGACAGGACCTACGAGCAGTACTTC. The chain is built from TRBV11-2 and TRBJ2-7, with 7 bases that match TRBD1. CDR1 is SGHAT, CDR2 FQNNGV, per germline. This CDR3 spans 14 amino acids. Unmatched junction bases numbered 5, after V lost 4 bases and J lost 2 bases.

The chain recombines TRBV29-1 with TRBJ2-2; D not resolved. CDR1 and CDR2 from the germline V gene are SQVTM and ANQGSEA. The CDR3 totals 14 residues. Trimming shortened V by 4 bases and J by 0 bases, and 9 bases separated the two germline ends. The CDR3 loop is CSVAGVANTGELFF. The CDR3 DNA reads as TGCAGCGTTGCTGGGGTCGCGAACACCGGGGAGCTGTTTTTT.

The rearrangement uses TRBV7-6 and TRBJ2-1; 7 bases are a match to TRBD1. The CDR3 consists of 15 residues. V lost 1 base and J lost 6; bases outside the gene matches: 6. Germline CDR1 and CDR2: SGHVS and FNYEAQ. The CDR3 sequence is CASSLGRGQINEQFF. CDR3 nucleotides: TGTGCCAGCAGCTTAGGTAGGGGGCAGATCAATGAGCAGTTCTTC.